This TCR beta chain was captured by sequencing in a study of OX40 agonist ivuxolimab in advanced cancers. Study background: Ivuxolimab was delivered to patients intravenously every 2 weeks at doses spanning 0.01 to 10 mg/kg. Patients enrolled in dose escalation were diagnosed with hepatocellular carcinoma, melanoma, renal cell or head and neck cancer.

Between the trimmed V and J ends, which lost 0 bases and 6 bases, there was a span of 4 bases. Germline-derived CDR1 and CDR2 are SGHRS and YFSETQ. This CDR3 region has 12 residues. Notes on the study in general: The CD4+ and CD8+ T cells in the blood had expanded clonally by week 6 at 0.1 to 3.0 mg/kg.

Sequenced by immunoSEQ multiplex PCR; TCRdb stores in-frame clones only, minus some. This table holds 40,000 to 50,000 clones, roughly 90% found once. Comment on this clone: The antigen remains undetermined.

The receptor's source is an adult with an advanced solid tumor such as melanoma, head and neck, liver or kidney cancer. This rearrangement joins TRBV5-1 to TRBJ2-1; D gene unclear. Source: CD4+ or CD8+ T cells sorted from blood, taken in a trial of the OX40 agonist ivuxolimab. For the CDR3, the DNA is TGCGCCAGCAGCTTGGACAGCAATGAGCAGTTCTTC. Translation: CASSLDSNEQFF.